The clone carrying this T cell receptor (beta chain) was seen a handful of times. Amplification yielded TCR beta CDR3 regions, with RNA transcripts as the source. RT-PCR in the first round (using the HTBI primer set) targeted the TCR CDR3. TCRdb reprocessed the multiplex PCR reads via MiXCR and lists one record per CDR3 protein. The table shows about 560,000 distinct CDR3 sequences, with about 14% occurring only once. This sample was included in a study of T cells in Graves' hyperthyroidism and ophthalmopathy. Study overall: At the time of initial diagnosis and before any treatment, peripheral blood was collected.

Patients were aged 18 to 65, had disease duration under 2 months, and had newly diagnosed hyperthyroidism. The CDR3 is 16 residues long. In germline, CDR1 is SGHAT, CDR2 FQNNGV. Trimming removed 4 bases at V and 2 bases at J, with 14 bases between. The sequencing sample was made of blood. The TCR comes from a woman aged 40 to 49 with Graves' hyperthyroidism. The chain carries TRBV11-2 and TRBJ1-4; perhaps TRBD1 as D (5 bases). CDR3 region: CASSSNQGWTNEKLFF. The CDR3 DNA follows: TGTGCCAGCAGCTCTAACCAGGGTTGGACTAATGAAAAACTGTTTTTT.